This TCR beta chain stems from a study of CD8 T cells in Susac syndrome. In germline, CDR1 is DFQATT, CDR2 SNEGSKA (reference sequence). This CDR3 comprises 17 residues. The V end was cut by 3 bases, the J end by 1 base, with 21 bases between. RNA was extracted with the RNeasy kit, and a quantity of roughly 0.5 to 1 ug was reverse transcribed using random hexamers. TCRdb ran MiXCR on the immunoSEQ multiplex PCR reads and lists one entry per CDR3 protein. The data show approximately 90,000 distinct CDR3 sequences, roughly 93% seen once. Sequenced: CD8+ T cells from PBMCs. The clonotype was recovered from a human donor in good health. The chain is built from TRBV20-1 and TRBJ1-1, with D possibly matching TRBD1 (5 bases). The DNA of the CDR3 is TGCAGTGCTAGTGGAGTTGGACATGGACGGCAGAACACTGAAGCTTTCTTT. Protein product: CSASGVGHGRQNTEAFF.